The 15 T cell receptor beta chains below all came from one sample that was sequenced in a study of cytomegalovirus exposure and HLA in healthy donors. TCRdb's copy holds only in-frame clones and misses some; the assay was immunoSEQ multiplex PCR. This sample has some 120,000 clones; just under 90% occur once, and the top ten carry about 3.7%. The sample comprised PBMCs. These receptors were obtained from a man between 25 and 39 years old in good health and CMV-seronegative.

The chain recombines TRBV7-8 with TRBJ2-1; 9 bases are shared with TRBD1. Looked up from germline, CDR1 is SGHVS and CDR2 is FQNEAQ. The CDR3 extends over 14 amino acids. After removal of 5 bases from V and 5 bases from J, the junction contained 4 bases not matched to a gene. The CDR3 spells CASSPGQGNNEQFF. CDR3 DNA sequence: TGTGCCAGCAGCCCGGGACAGGGTAACAATGAGCAGTTCTTC.

This chain links TRBV7-9 with TRBJ2-1; TRBD2 aligns across 10 bases. CDR3 length: 16 amino acids. Trimming took 5 bases from V and 2 from J; bases not matched to a gene: 6. From germline, CDR1 is SEHNR and CDR2 FQNEAQ (reference sequence). CDR3 sequence (DNA): TGTGCCAGCAGCCTAGGGGGGACTAGCGCCTACAATGAGCAGTTCTTC. Translating it yields CASSLGGTSAYNEQFF. Full variable domain (remainder filled in from reference TRBV7-9 and TRBJ2-1): DTGVSQNPRHKITKRGQNVTFRCDPISEHNRLYWYRQTLGQGPEFLTYFQNEAQLEKSRLLSDRFSAERPKGSFSTLEIQRTEQGDSAMYLCASSLGGTSAYNEQFFGPGTRLTVL.

V and J are TRBV19 and TRBJ2-1; 7 nucleotides line up with TRBD2. CDR1 and CDR2 (germline): LNHDA, SQIVND (reference sequence). The ends lost 5 bases at V and 7 bases at J; junction bases unmatched: 8. The CDR3 is 14 residues long. CDR3 nucleotide sequence: TGTGCCAGTAGTCCCCAGCGGGGTAGGAATGAGCAGTTCTTC. Its protein product is CASSPQRGRNEQFF.

The gene calls are TRBV18 and TRBJ2-1; TRBD1 matches 8 bases. The CDR3 has 15 residues. Germline loops: CDR1 KGHSH, CDR2 LQKENI. V shed 1 base and J 6 bases; nucleotides not matched to a gene: 5. Here the CDR3 reads CASSPRQGAVNEQFF. For the CDR3, the DNA is TGTGCCAGCTCACCACGTCAGGGGGCGGTCAATGAGCAGTTCTTC.

This clone occurred once. V gene TRBV13 combines with J gene TRBJ1-3, with 8 bases aligning to TRBD1. CDR1 and CDR2 (germline): PRHDT, FYEKMQ (reference sequence). The CDR3 has 15 residues. V shed 8 bases, J shed 5 bases, and the junction held 11 bases outside the gene matches. In DNA, the CDR3 is TGTGCCAGCTCAAGCGGAGGACAGGGCAGAAACACCATATATTTT. It codes for CASSSGGQGRNTIYF.

The V gene is TRBV10-3, the J gene TRBJ1-3; D is uncertain. Per the germline V gene, CDR1 is ENHRY and CDR2 is SYGVKD. The length of the CDR3 is 13 residues. V shed 7 bases and J shed 1 base, with 8 bases lying between them. CDR3 amino acids: CAITQASGNTIYF. In DNA, the CDR3 is TGTGCCATCACCCAGGCGTCTGGAAACACCATATATTTT.

This clone has a handful of counts. The CDR3 is CASSNQEREPQHF. In DNA form, the CDR3 reads TGTGCCAGCAGCAACCAGGAGCGGGAGCCCCAGCATTTT. The chain couples TRBV11-2 to TRBJ1-5; D is undetermined. CDR1 is SGHAT and CDR2 is FQNNGV in the germline V gene. This CDR3 is built from 13 residues. Trimming left V 5 bases short and J 8 bases short, with 13 bases between.

Turning to this clone: Distinct nucleotide sequences in the sample also encode this CDR3. The chain joins TRBV6-1 to TRBJ2-5; D perhaps matches TRBD2 (6 bases). The CDR3 length is 14 residues. Germline assignment: CDR1 MNHNS and CDR2 SASEGT. V was clipped by 0 bases and J by 3 bases, with 8 bases between them. DNA for the CDR3: TGTGCCAGCAGTGAAGCCGGAGGGAAAGAGACCCAGTACTTC. Its protein is CASSEAGGKETQYF.

This sequence joins TRBV15 and TRBJ2-4, with D maybe TRBD2 (7 bases). The V gene's germline CDR1 is LNHNV and CDR2 YYDKDF (reference sequence). The CDR3 totals 15 residues. Trimming shortened V by 1 base and J by 6 bases, and 13 bases separated the two germline ends. In nucleotides, the CDR3 is TGTGCCACCAGCAGAGGGGGGGGCGGTCGAAACATTCAGTACTTC. Encoded protein: CATSRGGGGRNIQYF.

The rearrangement joins TRBV6-1 to TRBJ2-2; 12 bases align to TRBD1. The CDR3 covers 15 residues. Germline CDR1 reads MNHNS; CDR2 reads SASEGT. The V and J ends lost 6 bases and 6 bases, in that order; junction bases with no gene match: 5. The CDR3 region has the DNA TGTGCCAGCAGGCCCGGGACAGGGGGCCCCGGGGAGCTGTTTTTT. It translates to CASRPGTGGPGELFF.

The chain combines TRBV18 with TRBJ2-1; 8 positions match TRBD1. The CDR3 sequence is 15 residues long. J lost 6 bases, V lost 0 bases, and 4 bases had no gene match. Germline lookup yields CDR1 KGHSH and CDR2 LQKENI. The DNA for the CDR3 is TGTGCCAGCTCACCACCGGGACAGGTCCGCAATGAGCAGTTCTTC. Translating it yields CASSPPGQVRNEQFF.

The chain combines TRBV29-1 with TRBJ2-2; 7 bases fit TRBD1. The V gene end was trimmed by 4 bases and the J gene end by 4 bases; junction bases not matched to a gene: 6. The germline CDR1 and CDR2 sequences are SQVTM and ANQGSEA. CDR3 length: 14 amino acids. The CDR3 sequence: CSVVSDRSTGELFF. The CDR3 DNA is TGCAGCGTTGTCTCGGACAGGAGCACCGGGGAGCTGTTTTTT.

This clone was found a few times. The chain couples TRBV28 to TRBJ1-2; D is uncertain. The germline CDR1 and CDR2 sequences are MDHEN and SYDVKM. This CDR3 has 14 residues. V was clipped by 5 bases and J by 2 bases, with 12 bases between them. The DNA of the CDR3 is TGTGCCAGCAGTAAGCCGGAGCGGAACTATGGCTACACCTTC. Translated: CASSKPERNYGYTF.

This sequence joins TRBV29-1 and TRBJ1-1; possibly TRBD1 for D (6 bases). Germline-derived CDR1 and CDR2 are SQVTM and ANQGSEA. Trimming stripped 1 base from V and 7 bases from J, with 13 bases between. CDR3 size: 13 residues. The CDR3 reads CSVEAQETGEAFF. CDR3 DNA sequence: TGCAGCGTTGAAGCCCAGGAGACAGGTGAAGCTTTCTTT.

The chain carries TRBV5-5 and TRBJ2-3, with TRBD1 matching over 8 bases. CDR1 is SGHKS, CDR2 YYEKEE, per germline (reference sequence). The CDR3 contains 18 residues. The V segment lost 0 bases and the J segment 2 bases; nucleotides outside the gene matches: 11. Here the CDR3 reads CASSLGQGAGSITDTQYF. The CDR3 region has the DNA TGTGCCAGCAGCTTGGGGCAGGGGGCTGGAAGCATCACAGATACGCAGTATTTT.